This TCR beta chain was identified during a study of blood T cell repertoires in COVID-19. Study context: Samples taken during acute and convalescent COVID-19 were collected in the United States, Italy and Spain.

Profiled with immunoSEQ multiplex PCR; TCRdb holds only in-frame clones, not every one. The sample records 120,000 to 150,000 clones, approximately 80% being singletons. This TCR came from a woman aged 18-35 years who had been exposed to COVID-19. Sequencing was carried out using PBMCs or T cells enriched from blood (not recorded which).

The CDR3 nucleotides read TGTGCCAGCAGTGCCTCATTCTACTACAATGAGCAGTTCTTC. Its protein is CASSASFYYNEQFF. The chain links TRBV2 to TRBJ2-1; D call uncertain. CDR1 is SNHLY, CDR2 FYNNEI, per germline. V lost 4 bases to trimming and J lost 3 bases, with 10 bases between them. This CDR3 is built from 14 residues.